These 12 T cell receptor beta chains were sequenced from one sample in a study of brain metastases from non-small cell lung cancer. The table came from immunoSEQ multiplex PCR; TCRdb's copy has only in-frame clones and leaves some out. The profile shows under 3,000 clones, over 75% of them singletons. Sequencing was carried out using primary lung tumor tissue. The receptors come from a donor at least 40 years old with non-small cell lung cancer.

The chain has TRBV7-9 and TRBJ2-5; 8 bases map to TRBD2. Losses at the gene ends were 5 bases for V and 3 bases for J; bases not matched to a gene: 14. CDR3 length equals 17 residues. Germline loops: CDR1 SEHNR, CDR2 FQNEAQ (reference sequence). In DNA, the CDR3 is TGTGCCAGCAGCCCGCGATCAATCGGGAGGGAAGAAGAGACCCAGTACTTC. As protein: CASSPRSIGREEETQYF. Drawing the rest from reference TRBV7-9 and TRBJ2-5, the complete variable domain is DTGVSQNPRHKITKRGQNVTFRCDPISEHNRLYWYRQTLGQGPEFLTYFQNEAQLEKSRLLSDRFSAERPKGSFSTLEIQRTEQGDSAMYLCASSPRSIGREEETQYFGPGTRLLVL.

The chain couples TRBV2 to TRBJ1-1; D not resolved. Germline CDR1 SNHLY, CDR2 FYNNEI. Trimming left V 1 base short and J 8 bases short, with 11 bases between. The CDR3 extends over 13 amino acids. The CDR3 DNA reads TGTGCCAGCAGTGAAGTGAGGGCCAGAGAAGCTTTCTTT. This sequence encodes CASSEVRAREAFF.

V and J are TRBV6-6 and TRBJ2-5; 7 bases map to TRBD2. This CDR3 spans 16 amino acids. V shed 2 bases, J shed 1 base, and the junction held 7 bases outside the gene matches. The germline CDR1 and CDR2 sequences are MNHNY and SVGAGI (reference sequence). The CDR3 nucleotides read TGTGCCAGCAGTTACGCCACTAGCGCAGCCCAAGAGACCCAGTACTTC. Its translation: CASSYATSAAQETQYF.

The chain recombines TRBV5-1 with TRBJ2-7, with 9 bases aligning to TRBD1. Trimming cost V 4 bases and J 7 bases; bases outside gene matches: 6. The CDR3 totals 13 residues. The V gene's germline CDR1 is SGHRS and CDR2 YFSETQ. CDR3 sequence: CASSQGTGREQYF. As DNA, the CDR3 is TGCGCCAGCAGCCAAGGGACAGGGAGGGAGCAGTACTTC.

The V and J genes are TRBV19 and TRBJ1-5, with D possibly matching TRBD1 (6 bases). Trimming cost V 5 bases and J 2 bases, with 13 bases left between them. In germline, CDR1 is LNHDA, CDR2 SQIVND (reference sequence). There are 15 residues in the CDR3. In nucleotides, the CDR3 is TGTGCCAGTAGTGCTGGACAGTCTGGCAATCAGCCCCAGCATTTT. Its protein product is CASSAGQSGNQPQHF. Full variable domain (remainder filled in from reference TRBV19 and TRBJ1-5): DGGITQSPKYLFRKEGQNVTLSCEQNLNHDAMYWYRQDPGQGLRLIYYSQIVNDFQKGDIAEGYSVSREKKESFPLTVTSAQKNPTAFYLCASSAGQSGNQPQHFGDGTRLSIL.

This chain uses TRBV9 with TRBJ1-6; D is uncertain. V lost 0 bases to trimming and J lost 5 bases, with 6 bases between them. The CDR3 covers 14 residues. Germline V gene data show CDR1 as SGDLS and CDR2 as YYNGEE. Written as DNA, the CDR3 is TGTGCCAGCAGCGTAGGGCCTCATAATTCACCCCTCCACTTT. It encodes CASSVGPHNSPLHF.

The CDR3 here is CASSLGTTPEAFF. DNA for the CDR3: TGTGCCAGCAGCTTGGGGACTACCCCTGAAGCTTTCTTT. This chain joins TRBV5-6 and TRBJ1-1; D is unclear. The CDR3 is made up of 13 amino acids. V was trimmed by 0 bases and J by 6 bases, leaving 9 bases between them. The germline gives CDR1 SGHDT, CDR2 YYEEEE.

The chain carries TRBV6-5 and TRBJ1-5; no clear D gene. There are 14 residues in the CDR3. The V end was cut by 7 bases, the J end by 1 base, with 11 bases between. Germline V CDR1 and CDR2: MNHEY, SVGAGI. Written as DNA, the CDR3 is TGTGCCAGCACCGGAGGAACGAGCAATCAGCCCCAGCATTTT. This gives the protein CASTGGTSNQPQHF.

This chain links TRBV27 with TRBJ1-4, with 7 bases matching TRBD1. Unmatched junction bases numbered 10, after V lost 6 bases and J lost 9 bases. The CDR3 contains 14 residues. CDR1 and CDR2 (germline): MNHEY, SMNVEV (reference sequence). CDR3 region: CASSLTGSVKKLFF. CDR3 DNA sequence: TGTGCCAGCAGCCTGACAGGGAGTGTGAAAAAACTGTTTTTT.

With respect to this clone: A read error may account for a junction end that differs from germline. The chain joins TRBV28 to TRBJ1-2; D remains unclear. Germline V gene lookup returns CDR1 MDHEN and CDR2 SYDVKM. The length of the CDR3 is 15 residues. The DNA for the CDR3 is TGTGTCAGCAGTTTAGGAGGAGAAGCTAACTATGGCTACACCTTC. This gives the protein CVSSLGGEANYGYTF.

This chain uses TRBV24-1 with TRBJ2-1; TRBD2 agrees at 10 bases. Trimming removed 7 bases from V and 3 bases from J; junction bases left unmatched: 11. This CDR3 contains 17 residues. Looked up from germline, CDR1 is KGHDR and CDR2 is SFDVKD. This CDR3 reads CATSPRLAGDLYNEQFF. Here the CDR3 DNA reads TGTGCCACCAGCCCACGCCTAGCGGGAGACCTCTACAATGAGCAGTTCTTC.

The sample holds a few counts of this clone. The chain is built from TRBV5-6 and TRBJ2-1; D might be TRBD2 (7 bases). Trimming removed 4 bases from V and 6 bases from J, with 17 bases in between. The CDR3 is 15 residues long. In germline, CDR1 is SGHDT, CDR2 YYEEEE. CDR3 sequence reads: CASSHGAGAANEQFF. CDR3 sequence (DNA): TGTGCCAGCAGCCACGGGGCGGGGGCGGCCAATGAGCAGTTCTTC.